This T cell receptor (beta chain) was sequenced for a study of OX40 agonist ivuxolimab in advanced cancers. Study at large: Patients were treated with ivuxolimab, an agonistic anti-OX40 (CD134) antibody. Patients were under 90% male with ages roughly 20 to 90, mean about 60. Study observations and caveats: Some nonresponders additionally presented with little normalized T-cell clonal expansion.

Here immunoSEQ multiplex PCR was the method, and the copy in TCRdb shows in-frame clones only, minus some. The data show some 21,000 clones, with 88% seen just once and around a tenth held by the top ten. This clone occurred once. The antigen remains undetermined. Blood specimens came from baseline, cycle 4 day 1, and cycle 7 day 1. The ends were cut back, 0 bases at V and 4 bases at J, with 13 bases in the middle. The CDR3 runs to 15 residues. The V gene's germline CDR1 is SGHVS and CDR2 FNYEAQ. The chain is built from TRBV7-6 and TRBJ2-7, with D perhaps TRBD2 (6 bases). Here the sequenced sample was CD4+ or CD8+ T cells sorted from blood, taken in a trial of the OX40 agonist ivuxolimab. The clonotype was recovered from an adult with an advanced solid tumor such as melanoma, head and neck, liver or kidney cancer. CDR3 coding DNA: TGTGCCAGCAGCTTAGCGCAGGGAGGACCGTACGAGCAGTACTTC. Amino acids: CASSLAQGGPYEQYF.